This TCR beta chain was documented in a study of blood T cell repertoires in COVID-19. Study-wide background: The study drew acute and convalescent COVID-19 samples from the United States, Italy and Spain. The analysed material was cDNA or gDNA that came from T cells, B-cell-depleted T cells, or PBMCs.

Per the germline V gene, CDR1 is SEHNR and CDR2 is FQNEAQ (reference sequence). V lost 5 bases and J lost 4; bases outside the gene matches: 3. CDR3 length: 13 amino acids. Comments on this clone: Other DNA sequences in this sample translate to the same CDR3.

Original methodology: Reference gene primer amplification yielded estimated nucleated cell counts. Libraries were prepared by immunoSEQ multiplex PCR; TCRdb keeps only in-frame clonotypes and omits some of them. V, J and clone size reflect that table, while D and trimming were determined from the DNA. The data show some 100,000 clones, more than 70% seen once. The specimen sequenced was peripheral blood. The receptor comes from a human donor in a cohort sampled during active COVID-19. The V and J genes are TRBV7-9 and TRBJ2-7; TRBD1 aligns across 9 bases. For the CDR3, the DNA is TGTGCCAGCAGCCTACAGGGGGCGTACGAGCAGTACTTC. Residues: CASSLQGAYEQYF.